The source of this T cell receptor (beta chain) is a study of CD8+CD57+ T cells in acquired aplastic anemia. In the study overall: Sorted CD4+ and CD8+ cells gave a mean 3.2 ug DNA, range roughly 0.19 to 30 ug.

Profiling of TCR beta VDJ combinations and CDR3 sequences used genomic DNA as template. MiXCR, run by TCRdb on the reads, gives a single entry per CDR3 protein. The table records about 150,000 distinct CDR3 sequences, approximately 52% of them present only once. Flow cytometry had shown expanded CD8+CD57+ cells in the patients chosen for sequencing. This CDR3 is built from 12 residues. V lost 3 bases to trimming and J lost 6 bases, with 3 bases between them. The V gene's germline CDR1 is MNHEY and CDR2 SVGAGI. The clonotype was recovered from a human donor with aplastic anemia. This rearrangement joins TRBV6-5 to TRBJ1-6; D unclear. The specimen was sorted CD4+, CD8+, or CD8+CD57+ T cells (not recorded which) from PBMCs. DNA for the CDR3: TGTGCCAGCAGTTATCGTAATTCACCCCTCCACTTT. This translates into CASSYRNSPLHF.